This TCR beta chain was documented in a study of identical twins. This clonotype was detected many times. Using its own MiXCR run on the 5' RACE reads, TCRdb lists one record per CDR3 protein. The sample lists under 250,000 distinct CDR3 sequences; over 8% were seen once. V lost 1 base, J lost 4 bases, and 13 bases lay in between. The germline V gene has CDR1 MGHRA and CDR2 YSYEKL. The CDR3 spans 15 residues. The sample consisted of memory (CD45RO+) T cells sorted from blood. V gene TRBV4-1 combines with J gene TRBJ1-1; D may be TRBD1 (5 bases). This TCR derives from a woman younger than 30 in good health. CDR3 protein: CASSQVSPGVTEAFF. The CDR3 nucleotides read TGCGCCAGCAGCCAAGTCTCCCCGGGGGTCACTGAAGCTTTCTTT.